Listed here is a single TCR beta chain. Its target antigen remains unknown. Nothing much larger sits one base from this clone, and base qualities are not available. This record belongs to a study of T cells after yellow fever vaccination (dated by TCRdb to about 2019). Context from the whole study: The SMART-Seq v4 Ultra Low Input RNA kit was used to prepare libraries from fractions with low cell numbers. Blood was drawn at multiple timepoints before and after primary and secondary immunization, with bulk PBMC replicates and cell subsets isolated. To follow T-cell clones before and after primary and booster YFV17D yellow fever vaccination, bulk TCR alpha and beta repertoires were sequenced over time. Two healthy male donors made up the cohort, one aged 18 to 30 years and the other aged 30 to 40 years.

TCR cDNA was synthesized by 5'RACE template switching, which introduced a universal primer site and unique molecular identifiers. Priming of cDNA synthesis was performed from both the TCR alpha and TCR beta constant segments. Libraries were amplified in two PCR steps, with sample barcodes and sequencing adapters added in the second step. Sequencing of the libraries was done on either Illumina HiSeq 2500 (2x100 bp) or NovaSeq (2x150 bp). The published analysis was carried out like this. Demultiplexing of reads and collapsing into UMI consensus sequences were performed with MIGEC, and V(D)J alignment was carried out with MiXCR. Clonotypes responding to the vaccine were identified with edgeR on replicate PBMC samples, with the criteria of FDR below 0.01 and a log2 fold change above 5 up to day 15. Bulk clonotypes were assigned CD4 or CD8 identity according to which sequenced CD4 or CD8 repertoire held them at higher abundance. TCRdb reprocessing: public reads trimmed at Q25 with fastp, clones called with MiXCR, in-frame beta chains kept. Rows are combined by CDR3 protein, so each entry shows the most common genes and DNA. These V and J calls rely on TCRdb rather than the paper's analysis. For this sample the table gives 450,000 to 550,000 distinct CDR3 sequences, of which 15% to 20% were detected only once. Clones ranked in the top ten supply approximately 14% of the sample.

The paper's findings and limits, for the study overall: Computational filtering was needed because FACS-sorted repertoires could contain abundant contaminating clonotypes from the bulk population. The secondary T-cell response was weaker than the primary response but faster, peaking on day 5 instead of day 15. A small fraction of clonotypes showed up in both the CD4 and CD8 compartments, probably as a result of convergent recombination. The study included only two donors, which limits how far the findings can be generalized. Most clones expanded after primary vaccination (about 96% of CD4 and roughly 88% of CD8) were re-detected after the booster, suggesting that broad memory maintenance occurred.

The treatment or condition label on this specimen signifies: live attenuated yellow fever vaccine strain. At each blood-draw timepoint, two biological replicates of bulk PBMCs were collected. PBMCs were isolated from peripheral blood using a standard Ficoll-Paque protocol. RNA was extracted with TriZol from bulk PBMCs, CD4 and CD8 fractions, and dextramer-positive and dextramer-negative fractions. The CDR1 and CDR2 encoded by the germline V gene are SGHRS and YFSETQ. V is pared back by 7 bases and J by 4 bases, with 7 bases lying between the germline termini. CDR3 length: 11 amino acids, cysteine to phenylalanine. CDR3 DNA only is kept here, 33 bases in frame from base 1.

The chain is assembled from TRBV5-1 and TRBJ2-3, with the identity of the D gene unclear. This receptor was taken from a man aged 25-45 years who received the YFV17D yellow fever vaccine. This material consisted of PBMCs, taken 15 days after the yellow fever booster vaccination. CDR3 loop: CASRSADTQYF. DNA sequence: TGCGCCAGCCGAAGCGCAGATACGCAGTATTTT.